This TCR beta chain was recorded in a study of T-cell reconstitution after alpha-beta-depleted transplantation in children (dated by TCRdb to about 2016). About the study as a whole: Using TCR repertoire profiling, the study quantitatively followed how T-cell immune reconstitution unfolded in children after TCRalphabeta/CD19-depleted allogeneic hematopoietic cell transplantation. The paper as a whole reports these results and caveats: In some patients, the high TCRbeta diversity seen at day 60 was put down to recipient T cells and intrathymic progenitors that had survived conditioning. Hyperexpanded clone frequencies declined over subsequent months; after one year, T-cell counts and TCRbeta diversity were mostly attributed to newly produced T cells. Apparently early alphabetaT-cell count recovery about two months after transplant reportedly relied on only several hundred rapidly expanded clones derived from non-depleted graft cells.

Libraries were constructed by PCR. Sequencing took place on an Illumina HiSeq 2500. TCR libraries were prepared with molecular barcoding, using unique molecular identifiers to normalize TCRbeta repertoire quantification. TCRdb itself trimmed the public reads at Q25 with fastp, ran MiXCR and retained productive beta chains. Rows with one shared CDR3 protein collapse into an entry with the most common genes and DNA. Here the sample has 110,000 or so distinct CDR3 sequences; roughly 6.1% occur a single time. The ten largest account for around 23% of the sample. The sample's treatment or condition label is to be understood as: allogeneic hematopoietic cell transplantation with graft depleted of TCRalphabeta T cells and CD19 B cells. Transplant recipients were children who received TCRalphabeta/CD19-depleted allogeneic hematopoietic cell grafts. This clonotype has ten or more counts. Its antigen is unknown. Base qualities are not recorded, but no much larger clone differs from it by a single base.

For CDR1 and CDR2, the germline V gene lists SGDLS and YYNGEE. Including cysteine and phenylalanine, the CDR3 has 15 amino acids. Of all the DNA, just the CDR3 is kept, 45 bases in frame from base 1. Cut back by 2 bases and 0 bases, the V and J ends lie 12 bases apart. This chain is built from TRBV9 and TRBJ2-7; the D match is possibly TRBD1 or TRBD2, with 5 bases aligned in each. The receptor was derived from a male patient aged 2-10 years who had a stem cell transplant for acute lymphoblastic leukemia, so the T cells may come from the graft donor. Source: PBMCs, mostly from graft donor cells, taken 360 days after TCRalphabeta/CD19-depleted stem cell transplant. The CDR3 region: CASSVAGTDSYEQYF. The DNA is TGTGCCAGCAGCGTGGCCGGGACGGACTCCTACGAGCAGTACTTC.